The subject of this entry is one T cell receptor beta chain. The target antigen is unknown. cDNA libraries of TCR beta carried unique molecular identifiers. MiXCR was run by TCRdb on the PCR reads, yielding one entry per CDR3 protein. The sample has about 210,000 distinct CDR3 sequences, approximately 29% seen once. These data belong to a study of post-analysis software for immune sequencing data. Study observations and caveats: Patients carried four or five TRBV segments more frequently than controls did, and TRBV5-6, TRBV5-1 and TRBV20-1 were among them.

The CDR3 is 16 amino acids. V gave up 3 bases and J gave up 4 bases; unmatched junction bases: 5. Germline V gene data show CDR1 as KGHSH and CDR2 as LQKENI. This receptor was identified in a girl aged 2-17 years with multiple sclerosis. This rearrangement joins TRBV18 to TRBJ2-6, with 8 bases matching TRBD1. Sequencing used blood. Here the CDR3 DNA reads TGTGCCAGCTCACCGAAGGACAGGGTAGGGGCCAACGTCCTGACTTTC. It translates to CASSPKDRVGANVLTF.